The 18 T cell receptor beta chains below all came from one sample that was sequenced in a study of T-cell reconstitution after alpha-beta-depleted transplantation in children. Preparation of the TCRbeta library involved a method that used unique molecular identifiers. In TCRdb, the PCR reads were re-called with MiXCR into one record per CDR3 protein. The sample holds around 490,000 distinct CDR3 sequences, roughly 11% seen once. The sequencing used PBMCs, mostly from graft donor cells, collected 180 days after TCRalphabeta/CD19-depleted stem cell transplant. The receptors were sampled from a female patient between 2 and 15 years old who had a stem cell transplant for aplastic anemia, so the T cells may come from the graft donor.

This clonotype was counted between two and nine times. The chain links TRBV6-2 or TRBV6-3 to TRBJ2-1; D is perhaps TRBD2 (6 bases). CDR1 is MNHEY, CDR2 SVGEGT, per germline. The CDR3 has 14 amino acids. V lost 2 bases and J lost 6, with 11 bases in between. This CDR3 is CASSYPGLFNEQFF. DNA for the CDR3: TGTGCCAGCAGTTACCCGGGACTCTTCAATGAGCAGTTCTTC.

This clonotype turned up a few times. The V call is TRBV20-1, the J call TRBJ1-6; D is unresolved. Germline V lookup: CDR1 DFQATT, CDR2 SNEGSKA (reference sequence). The CDR3 has 15 amino acids. V was clipped by 5 bases and J by 3 bases, with 14 bases between them. The CDR3 loop is CSALGDGSYNSPLHF. CDR3 DNA sequence: TGCAGTGCTTTAGGTGATGGAAGCTATAATTCACCCCTCCACTTT.

This clonotype appeared a few times. The chain carries TRBV20-1 and TRBJ1-4, with D possibly matching TRBD1 (6 bases). The V end lost 1 base, the J end lost 8 bases, and 11 bases lay between the germline ends. The CDR3 spans 13 residues. Germline CDR1 and CDR2: DFQATT and SNEGSKA (reference sequence). CDR3 protein: CSARVPGGEKLFF. DNA of the CDR3: TGCAGTGCTAGAGTCCCCGGGGGCGAAAAACTGTTTTTT.

The V and J genes are TRBV7-2 and TRBJ2-7, with D tentatively TRBD1 or TRBD2 (5 bases each). Germline V gene data show CDR1 as SGHTA and CDR2 as FQGNSA. CDR3 length: 15 residues. V was trimmed by 4 bases and J by 3 bases, leaving 16 bases between them. CDR3 nucleotide sequence: TGTGCCAGCAGCTGGAGGCCGGGGCGCTACTACGAGCAGTACGTC. It is translated as CASSWRPGRYYEQYV.

This clonotype was seen more than once but under ten times. This sequence joins TRBV20-1 and TRBJ2-3; 9 positions agree with TRBD1. J lost 3 bases, V lost 6 bases, and 4 bases had no gene match. The CDR3 contains 13 residues. Germline-derived CDR1 and CDR2 are DFQATT and SNEGSKA (reference sequence). The CDR3 reads CSAQDRGTDTQYF. The CDR3 nucleotides read TGCAGTGCACAGGACAGGGGTACAGATACGCAGTATTTT.

V is TRBV28 and J is TRBJ1-6; D not resolved. Germline CDR1 reads MDHEN; CDR2 reads SYDVKM. CDR3 size: 13 residues. V lost 10 bases, J lost 5 bases, and 12 bases lay in between. CDR3: CAMRRTDNSPLHF. The CDR3 DNA is TGTGCCATGCGGCGAACGGATAATTCACCCCTCCACTTT.

This clonotype was recorded once. This may be a read error: a much more frequent sequence differs by one nucleotide. The chain uses TRBV29-1 and TRBJ2-5; the match to TRBD2 covers 7 bases. Germline loops: CDR1 SQVTM, CDR2 ANQGSEA. The trim removed 3 bases at V and 7 bases at J, leaving 11 bases unmatched. There are 14 residues in the CDR3. Here the CDR3 reads CSVEGGSLAVTQYF. The CDR3 DNA is TGCAGCGTTGAGGGGGGGTCCCTAGCGGTGACCCAGTACTTC. The whole variable domain, remainder taken from reference TRBV29-1 and TRBJ2-5, is SAVISQKPSRDICQRGTSLTIQCQVDSQVTMMFWYRQQPGQSLTLIATANQGSEATYESGFVIDKFPISRPNLTFSTLTVSNMSPEDSSIYLCSVEGGSLAVTQYFGPGTRLLVL.

This clonotype was seen a few times. The V gene is TRBV12-3 or TRBV12-4, the J gene TRBJ2-3; possible D gene TRBD2, 5 bases. CDR3 length equals 15 residues. The germline V and J ends were trimmed by 4 bases and 1 base, with 12 bases remaining between them. This CDR3 is CASSSGRRGTDTQYF. DNA of the CDR3: TGTGCCAGCAGTTCTGGGCGGCGGGGCACAGATACGCAGTATTTT.

The V gene is TRBV27, the J gene TRBJ2-2; 11 bases are a match to TRBD2. V shed 0 bases, J shed 1 base, and the junction held 7 bases outside the gene matches. Looked up from germline, CDR1 is MNHEY and CDR2 is SMNVEV (reference sequence). The CDR3 contains 19 residues. CDR3 sequence: CASSLSITLAGVNTGELFF. The CDR3 nucleotides read TGTGCCAGCAGTTTATCAATCACACTAGCGGGGGTGAACACCGGGGAGCTGTTTTTT.

The table lists this clonotype with a count of one. The chain combines TRBV7-8 with TRBJ2-3; 11 bases line up with TRBD2. Germline CDR1 SGHVS, CDR2 FQNEAQ. The CDR3 runs 19 residues. J gave up 2 bases and V 4 bases, and 14 bases lay outside the gene matches. For the CDR3, the DNA is TGTGCCAGCAGCTCTACCGGGGGAATAGCGGGAGGGTACACAGATACGCAGTATTTT. This codes for CASSSTGGIAGGYTDTQYF.

The sample holds a few counts of this clonotype. This chain links TRBV29-1 with TRBJ2-3; 8 nucleotides agree with TRBD2. The CDR3 covers 15 residues. Germline V gives CDR1 SQVTM, CDR2 ANQGSEA. V shed 6 bases and J 3 bases; nucleotides not matched to a gene: 11. The CDR3 is CSVDPGTRVTDTQYF. CDR3 DNA sequence: TGCAGCGTGGACCCCGGGACTAGAGTAACAGATACGCAGTATTTT.

The chain is built from TRBV24-1 and TRBJ1-1; 7 nucleotides match TRBD1. Germline CDR1 and CDR2: KGHDR and SFDVKD. Losses at the gene ends were 4 bases for V and 0 bases for J; bases not matched to a gene: 4. This CDR3 region has 15 residues. The CDR3 DNA follows: TGTGCCACCAGTGAATCCGGGACAGTGAACACTGAAGCTTTCTTT. Its translation: CATSESGTVNTEAFF.

This clonotype has ten or more counts. This chain links TRBV15 with TRBJ2-2; D remains unclear. The CDR3 extends over 16 amino acids. Trimming pared 3 bases from V and 4 bases from J, leaving 15 bases between. Germline values: CDR1 LNHNV, CDR2 YYDKDF (reference sequence). Here the CDR3 DNA reads TGTGCCACCAGCAGCCCCCCTGGGAAAGGCACCGGGGAGCTGTTTTTT. Protein product: CATSSPPGKGTGELFF.

This clonotype was counted only a few times. V is TRBV6-5 and J is TRBJ2-6; maybe TRBD1 (7 bases). The CDR3 extends over 17 amino acids. V was trimmed by 3 bases and J by 1 base, leaving 13 bases between them. The germline gives CDR1 MNHEY, CDR2 SVGAGI. The CDR3 nucleotides read TGTGCCAGCAGTTATTTACAGGGGAGGTCTGGGGCCAACGTCCTGACTTTC. Protein product: CASSYLQGRSGANVLTF.

This clonotype occurred a few times. The chain has TRBV4-1 and TRBJ2-7; the D gene is possibly TRBD1 (6 bases). V dropped 3 bases and J dropped 6 bases, with 18 bases sitting between them. CDR3 length: 15 residues. Germline V gene lookup returns CDR1 MGHRA and CDR2 YSYEKL. In DNA form, the CDR3 reads TGCGCCAGCAGCCAGGGGGCTGGACCTGCCTTCGAGCAGTACGTC. This encodes CASSQGAGPAFEQYV.

This clonotype was recorded a few times. The CDR3 nucleotides are TGCGCCAGCAGCTTGGAGAGGGGGGCCTCCTACAATGAGCAGTTCTTC. Residues: CASSLERGASYNEQFF. The V call is TRBV5-1, the J call TRBJ2-1; the D call may be TRBD1 or TRBD2 (6 bases each). CDR3 length: 16 amino acids. V shed 0 bases and J shed 0 bases, with 10 bases lying between them. CDR1 SGHRS and CDR2 YFSETQ come from the germline V gene.

At least ten counts were recorded for this clonotype. The chain recombines TRBV7-2 with TRBJ1-1; 7 bases align to TRBD1. The CDR3 contains 13 residues. Germline V gene sequence: CDR1 SGHTA, CDR2 FQGNSA. Trimming took 0 bases from V and 9 from J; bases not matched to a gene: 4. CDR3 region: CASSLAPTGKAFF. The CDR3 DNA is TGTGCCAGCAGCTTAGCGCCGACAGGGAAAGCTTTCTTT.

This clonotype was observed a few times. The rearrangement joins TRBV7-2 to TRBJ2-4; D is tentatively TRBD1 or TRBD2 (5 bases each). The CDR3 is 15 amino acids. Germline CDR1 is SGHTA and CDR2 is FQGNSA. Trimming stripped 5 bases from V and 3 bases from J, with 14 bases between. CDR3 bases: TGTGCCAGCAGCAGAGGTGGGACGGACAAAAACATTCAGTACTTC. As protein: CASSRGGTDKNIQYF.